The 13 T cell receptor beta chains given below trace back to one sample, sequenced in a study of immune characterization of retroperitoneal liposarcoma. TCRdb analysed the PCR reads with MiXCR anew, one entry per CDR3 protein. The top ten hold 14% to 15% of the sample, which has about 8,200 distinct CDR3 sequences, about two fifths seen once. Sequencing was performed on tumor tissue. The origin of the receptors is a male donor with retroperitoneal liposarcoma.

This clonotype was detected only a few times. The chain links TRBV27 to TRBJ2-1; TRBD2 matches at 13 bases. The J call may be faulty, since TRBJ2-7 better matches the DNA end. CDR1 and CDR2 from the germline V gene are MNHEY and SMNVEV (reference sequence). This CDR3 contains 14 residues. CDR3 DNA: TGTGCCAGCAGGAGACTAGCGGGGGGCGATGAGCAGTACTTC. Its protein product is CASRRLAGGDEQYF.

V gene TRBV6-4 combines with J gene TRBJ2-1; the match to TRBD1 covers 7 bases. The CDR3 runs to 16 residues. V shed 5 bases, J shed 10 bases, and the junction held 17 bases outside the gene matches. Germline CDR1 reads MRHNA; CDR2 reads SNTAGT. Written as DNA, the CDR3 is TGTGCCAGCAGTCCAAACACCGACAGGGCCTCCTACGAGCAGTTCTTC. Protein product: CASSPNTDRASYEQFF.

The chain combines TRBV10-1 with TRBJ2-3; 8 nucleotides align to TRBD1. In germline, CDR1 is WNHNN, CDR2 SYGVQD (reference sequence). CDR3 size: 15 residues. Trimming at V came to 3 bases and at J to 6 bases, leaving 8 bases not matched to a gene. This CDR3 reads CASSDYQGAADTQYF. CDR3 DNA: TGCGCCAGCAGTGACTATCAGGGGGCTGCGGATACGCAGTATTTT.

The chain recombines TRBV6-6 with TRBJ2-1, with a tentative D call TRBD1 (5 bases). This CDR3 contains 14 residues. CDR1 MNHNY and CDR2 SVGAGI come from the germline V gene (reference sequence). Trimming shortened V by 4 bases and J by 10 bases, and 17 bases separated the two germline ends. The CDR3 protein is CASSSPQGGYEQFF. CDR3 nucleotide sequence: TGTGCCAGCAGTTCCCCCCAGGGTGGCTACGAGCAGTTCTTC.

By sample fraction, this clonotype is medium-sized. V is TRBV6-1 and J is TRBJ2-3; 8 bases fit TRBD2. V lost 5 bases, J lost 2 bases, and 9 bases stayed unmatched. Germline CDR1 reads MNHNS; CDR2 reads SASEGT. This CDR3 spans 16 amino acids. CDR3 in DNA: TGTGCCAGCAGTCCTAGCGGGCACCCAACCACAGATACGCAGTATTTT. It yields the protein CASSPSGHPTTDTQYF.

Sample share makes this clonotype medium-sized. The DNA is left out, because the CDR3 cannot be placed on it with certainty; the CDR3 is given as TCRdb lists it. The chain uses TRBV6-1 and TRBJ2-6; the table's D call TRBD2 went unverified against the DNA. The CDR3 length equals 15 residues, ends included. The germline CDR1 and CDR2 sequences are MNHNS and SASEGT. CDR3 sequence reads: CASSGGTFGANVLTF.

This clonotype turned up a few times. The chain combines TRBV6-1 with TRBJ2-1; D is perhaps TRBD2 (5 bases). V lost 2 bases and J lost 10, with 9 bases in between. The CDR3 spans 12 residues. In germline, CDR1 is MNHNS, CDR2 SASEGT. CDR3 region: CASSETREEQFF. The DNA for the CDR3 is TGTGCCAGCAGTGAAACTCGGGAAGAGCAGTTCTTC.

This chain links TRBV7-2 with TRBJ2-7, with TRBD2 matching 14 bases. CDR3 length: 15 residues. In germline, CDR1 is SGHTA, CDR2 FQGNSA. Trimming removed 5 bases from V and 7 bases from J; junction bases left unmatched: 7. The CDR3 spells CASSQGLAGANEQYF. The CDR3 DNA is TGTGCCAGCAGCCAGGGACTAGCGGGAGCCAATGAGCAGTACTTC.

This clonotype was counted a few times. This sequence joins TRBV6-1 and TRBJ2-1, with a tentative D call TRBD1 (6 bases). Germline CDR1 MNHNS, CDR2 SASEGT. The CDR3 runs to 13 residues. Trimming removed 6 bases from V and 10 bases from J, with 16 bases in between. CDR3 in DNA: TGTGCCAGCAGACTACAGGGCTACGGGGAGCAGTTCTTC. Encoded protein: CASRLQGYGEQFF.

This chain uses TRBV6-1 with TRBJ2-1; 7 bases fit TRBD1. Gene TRBJ2-5 matches the end of the DNA better, so the J call may be wrong. There are 15 residues in the CDR3. Looked up from germline, CDR1 is MNHNS and CDR2 is SASEGT. The CDR3 sequence: CASSPQRTGQETQYF. CDR3 nucleotide sequence: TGTGCCAGCAGTCCTCAACGGACAGGACAAGAGACCCAGTACTTC.

The chain carries TRBV6-1 and TRBJ2-4, with 9 bases identical to TRBD1. TRBJ2-1 matches the DNA end more closely, so the J call is doubtful. The CDR3 is made up of 14 amino acids. Germline CDR1 MNHNS, CDR2 SASEGT. The DNA of the CDR3 is TGTGCCAGTGGAGCGGACAGGGGATCCTACGAGCAGTTCTTC. As protein: CASGADRGSYEQFF.

This chain's CDR3 is CASSERTNYGYTF. In DNA form, the CDR3 reads TGTGCCAGCAGTGAGCGGACAAATTATGGCTACACCTTC. The genes are TRBV6-2 or TRBV6-3 and TRBJ1-2, with D perhaps matching TRBD1 (5 bases). V was pared by 5 bases and J by 5 bases, with 12 bases between. Germline values: CDR1 MNHEY, CDR2 SVGEGT. The CDR3 runs to 13 residues.

This clonotype is deemed medium-sized. The chain links TRBV7-6 to TRBJ2-1; D ambiguous. The J call may be incorrect, as the DNA end agrees better with TRBJ2-7. Germline V gene data show CDR1 as SGHVS and CDR2 as FNYEAQ. This CDR3 comprises 15 residues. In DNA, the CDR3 is TGTGCCAGCAGCTTAACACGGCTTCCATACAATGAGCAGTACTTC. Its protein is CASSLTRLPYNEQYF.